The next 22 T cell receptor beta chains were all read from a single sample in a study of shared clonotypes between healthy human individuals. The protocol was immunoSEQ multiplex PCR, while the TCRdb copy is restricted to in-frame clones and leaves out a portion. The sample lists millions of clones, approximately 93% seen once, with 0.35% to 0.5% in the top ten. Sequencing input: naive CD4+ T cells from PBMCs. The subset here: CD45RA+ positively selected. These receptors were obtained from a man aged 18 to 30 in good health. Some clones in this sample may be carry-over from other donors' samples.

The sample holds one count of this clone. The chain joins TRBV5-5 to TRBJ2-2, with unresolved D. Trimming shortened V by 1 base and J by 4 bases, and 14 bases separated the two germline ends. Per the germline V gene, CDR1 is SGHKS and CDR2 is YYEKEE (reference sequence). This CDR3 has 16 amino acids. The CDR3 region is CASSLLPSVGTGELFF. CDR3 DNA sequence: TGTGCCAGCAGCTTGTTACCGAGCGTGGGCACCGGGGAGCTGTTTTTT.

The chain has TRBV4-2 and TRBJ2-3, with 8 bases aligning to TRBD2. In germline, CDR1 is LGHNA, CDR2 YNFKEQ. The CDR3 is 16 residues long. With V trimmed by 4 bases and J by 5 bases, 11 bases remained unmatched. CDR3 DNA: TGTGCCAGCAGCCCCGCGGGAGGAAGAGGGCAAGATACGCAGTATTTT. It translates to CASSPAGGRGQDTQYF.

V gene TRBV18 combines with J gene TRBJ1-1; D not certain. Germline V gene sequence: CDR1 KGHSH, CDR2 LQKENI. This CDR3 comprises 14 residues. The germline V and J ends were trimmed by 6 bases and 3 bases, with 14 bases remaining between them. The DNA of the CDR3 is TGTGCCAGCTCTCCGGGAAGCCCCCACACTGAAGCTTTCTTT. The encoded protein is CASSPGSPHTEAFF.

The CDR3 protein is CASSPRGTSYNEQFF. In DNA, the CDR3 is TGTGCCAGCAGTCCGAGGGGGACCTCCTACAATGAGCAGTTCTTC. The V gene is TRBV27, the J gene TRBJ2-1, with D perhaps matching TRBD1 (6 bases). V shed 5 bases and J shed 0 bases, with 11 bases lying between them. The CDR3 extends over 15 amino acids. Germline V gene sequence: CDR1 MNHEY, CDR2 SMNVEV (reference sequence).

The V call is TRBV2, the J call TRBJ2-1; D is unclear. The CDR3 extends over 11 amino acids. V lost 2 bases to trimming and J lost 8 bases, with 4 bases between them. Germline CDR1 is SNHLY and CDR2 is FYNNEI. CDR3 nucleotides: TGTGCCAGCAGTGAATATGATGAGCAGTTCTTC. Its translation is CASSEYDEQFF.

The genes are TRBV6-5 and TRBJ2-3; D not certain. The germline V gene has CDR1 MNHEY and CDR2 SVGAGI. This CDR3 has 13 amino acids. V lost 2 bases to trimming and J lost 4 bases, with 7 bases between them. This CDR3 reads CASSYRFPDTQYF. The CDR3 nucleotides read TGTGCCAGCAGTTACCGTTTCCCAGATACGCAGTATTTT.

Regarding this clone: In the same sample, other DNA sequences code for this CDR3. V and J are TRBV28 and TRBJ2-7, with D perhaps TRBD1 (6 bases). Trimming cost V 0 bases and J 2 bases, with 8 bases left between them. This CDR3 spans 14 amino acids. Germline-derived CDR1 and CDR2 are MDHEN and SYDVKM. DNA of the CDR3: TGTGCCAGCAGTTTATGGGACAGAGCCTACGAGCAGTACTTC. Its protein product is CASSLWDRAYEQYF.

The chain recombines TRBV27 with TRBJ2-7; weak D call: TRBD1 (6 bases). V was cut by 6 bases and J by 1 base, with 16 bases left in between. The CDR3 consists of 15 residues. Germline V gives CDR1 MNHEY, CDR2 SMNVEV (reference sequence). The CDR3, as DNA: TGTGCCAGCAGCCGCAAACTTGACAGGTCCTACGAGCAGTACTTC. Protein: CASSRKLDRSYEQYF.

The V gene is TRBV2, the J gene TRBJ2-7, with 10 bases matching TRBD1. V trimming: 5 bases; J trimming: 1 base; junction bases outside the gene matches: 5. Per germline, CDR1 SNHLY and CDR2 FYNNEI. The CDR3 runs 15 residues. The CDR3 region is CASSPRTGGSYEQYF. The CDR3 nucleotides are TGTGCCAGCAGTCCACGGACAGGGGGTTCCTACGAGCAGTACTTC.

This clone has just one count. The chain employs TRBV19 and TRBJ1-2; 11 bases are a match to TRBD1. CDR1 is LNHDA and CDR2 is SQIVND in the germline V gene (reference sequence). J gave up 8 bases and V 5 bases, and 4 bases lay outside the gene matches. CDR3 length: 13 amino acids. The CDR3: CASSPGQGAGYTF. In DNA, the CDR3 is TGTGCCAGTAGTCCAGGACAGGGGGCCGGCTACACCTTC. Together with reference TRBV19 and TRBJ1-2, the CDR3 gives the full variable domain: DGGITQSPKYLFRKEGQNVTLSCEQNLNHDAMYWYRQDPGQGLRLIYYSQIVNDFQKGDIAEGYSVSREKKESFPLTVTSAQKNPTAFYLCASSPGQGAGYTFGSGTRLTVV.

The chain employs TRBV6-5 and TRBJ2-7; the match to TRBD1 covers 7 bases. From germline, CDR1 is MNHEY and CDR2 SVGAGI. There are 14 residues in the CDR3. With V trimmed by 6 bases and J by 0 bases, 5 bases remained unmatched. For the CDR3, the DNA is TGTGCCAGCAGGCGGACAGGTAGCTCCTACGAGCAGTACTTC. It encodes CASRRTGSSYEQYF.

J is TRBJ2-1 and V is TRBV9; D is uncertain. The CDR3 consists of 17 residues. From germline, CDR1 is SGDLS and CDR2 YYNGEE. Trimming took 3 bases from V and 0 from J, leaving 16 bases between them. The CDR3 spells CASSAIQASLSYNEQFF. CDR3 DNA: TGTGCCAGCAGCGCTATTCAAGCATCACTCTCCTACAATGAGCAGTTCTTC.

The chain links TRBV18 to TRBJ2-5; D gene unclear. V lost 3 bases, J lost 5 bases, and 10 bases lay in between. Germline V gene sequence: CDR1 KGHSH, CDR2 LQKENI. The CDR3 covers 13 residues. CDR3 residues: CASSPGLLETQYF. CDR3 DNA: TGTGCCAGCTCACCCGGTCTTTTGGAGACCCAGTACTTC.

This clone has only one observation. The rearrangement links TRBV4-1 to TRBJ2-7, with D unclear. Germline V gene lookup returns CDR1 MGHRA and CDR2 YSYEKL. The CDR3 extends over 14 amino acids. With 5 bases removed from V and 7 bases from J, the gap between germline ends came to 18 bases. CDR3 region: CASSASALLREQYF. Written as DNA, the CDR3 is TGCGCCAGCAGCGCTTCCGCCCTCCTTCGGGAGCAGTACTTC.

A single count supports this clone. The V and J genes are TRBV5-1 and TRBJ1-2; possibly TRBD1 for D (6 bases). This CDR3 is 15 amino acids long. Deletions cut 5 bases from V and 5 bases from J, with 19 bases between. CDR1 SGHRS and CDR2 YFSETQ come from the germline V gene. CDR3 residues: CASSFLTGKPYGYTF. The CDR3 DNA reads TGCGCCAGCAGTTTCCTCACAGGGAAACCTTATGGCTACACCTTC. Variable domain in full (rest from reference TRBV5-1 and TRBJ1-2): KAGVTQTPRYLIKTRGQQVTLSCSPISGHRSVSWYQQTPGQGLQFLFEYFSETQRNKGNFPGRFSGRQFSNSRSEMNVSTLELGDSALYLCASSFLTGKPYGYTFGSGTRLTVV.

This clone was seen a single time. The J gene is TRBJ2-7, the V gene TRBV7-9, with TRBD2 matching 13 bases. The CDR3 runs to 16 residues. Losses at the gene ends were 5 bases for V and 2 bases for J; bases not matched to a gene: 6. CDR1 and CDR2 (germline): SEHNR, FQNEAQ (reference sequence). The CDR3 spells CASSRGLAGAPYEQYF. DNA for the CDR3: TGTGCCAGCAGCCGCGGACTAGCGGGAGCCCCCTACGAGCAGTACTTC.

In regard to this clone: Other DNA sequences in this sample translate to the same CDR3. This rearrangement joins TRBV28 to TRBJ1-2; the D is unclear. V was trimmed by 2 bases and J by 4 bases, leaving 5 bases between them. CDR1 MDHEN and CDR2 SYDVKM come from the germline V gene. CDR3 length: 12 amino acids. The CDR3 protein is CASSLDTYGYTF. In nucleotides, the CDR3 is TGTGCCAGCAGTTTAGACACCTATGGCTACACCTTC.

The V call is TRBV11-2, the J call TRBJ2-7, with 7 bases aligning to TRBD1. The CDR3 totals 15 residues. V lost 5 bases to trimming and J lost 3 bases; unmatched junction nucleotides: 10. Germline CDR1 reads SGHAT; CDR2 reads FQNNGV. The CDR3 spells CASSTNRDSNYEQYF. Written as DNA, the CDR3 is TGTGCCAGCAGCACCAACCGGGACAGTAACTACGAGCAGTACTTC.

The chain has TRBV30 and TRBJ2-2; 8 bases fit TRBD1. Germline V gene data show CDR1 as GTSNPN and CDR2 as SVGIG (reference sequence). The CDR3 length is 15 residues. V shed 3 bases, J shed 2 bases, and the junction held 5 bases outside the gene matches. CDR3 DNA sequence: TGTGCCTGGAGCCCAGGGGGCCGTAACACCGGGGAGCTGTTTTTT. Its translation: CAWSPGGRNTGELFF.

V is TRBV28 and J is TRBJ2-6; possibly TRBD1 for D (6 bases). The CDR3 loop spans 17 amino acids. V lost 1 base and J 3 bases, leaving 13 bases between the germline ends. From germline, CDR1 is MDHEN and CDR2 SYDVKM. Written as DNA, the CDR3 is TGTGCCAGCAGTTTATTCCAGGGGATGAGTGGGGCCAACGTCCTGACTTTC. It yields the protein CASSLFQGMSGANVLTF. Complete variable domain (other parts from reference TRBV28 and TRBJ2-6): DVKVTQSSRYLVKRTGEKVFLECVQDMDHENMFWYRQDPGLGLRLIYFSYDVKMKEKGDIPEGYSVSREKKERFSLILESASTNQTSMYLCASSLFQGMSGANVLTFGAGSRLTVL.

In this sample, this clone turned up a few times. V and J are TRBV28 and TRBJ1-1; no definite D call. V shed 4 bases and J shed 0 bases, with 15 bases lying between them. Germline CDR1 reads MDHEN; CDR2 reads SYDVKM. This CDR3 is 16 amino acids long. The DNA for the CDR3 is TGTGCCAGCAGTTCACCCCGGGCCAGCATGAACACTGAAGCTTTCTTT. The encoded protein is CASSSPRASMNTEAFF.

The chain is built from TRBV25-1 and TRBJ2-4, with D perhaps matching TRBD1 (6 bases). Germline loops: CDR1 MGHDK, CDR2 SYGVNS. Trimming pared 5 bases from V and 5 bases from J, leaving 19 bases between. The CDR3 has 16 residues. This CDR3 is CASSSNGQIFENIQYF. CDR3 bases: TGTGCCAGCAGTTCTAACGGACAGATCTTTGAAAACATTCAGTACTTC.